The source of this TCR beta chain is a study of beta chain features in type 1 diabetes. Sequencing targeted expressed TCRB transcripts, as all isolated RNA had been reverse transcribed. Data came from immunoSEQ multiplex PCR; TCRdb stores just in-frame clones and leaves some out. The sample lists under 400,000 clones, roughly a fifth occurring once. The V end lost 0 bases, the J end lost 2 bases, and 7 bases lay between the germline ends. The germline V gene encodes CDR1 SGHNT and CDR2 YYREEE (reference sequence). The CDR3 sequence is 14 residues long. This sequence joins TRBV5-4 and TRBJ2-3; tentatively, D is TRBD1 (5 bases). This clonotype was sampled from a woman aged 18-29 years in good health. The sequencing sample was made of naive CD4+ T cells from blood. The CDR3 loop is CASSLDRFTDTQYF. DNA of the CDR3: TGTGCCAGCAGCTTGGACAGGTTCACAGATACGCAGTATTTT.